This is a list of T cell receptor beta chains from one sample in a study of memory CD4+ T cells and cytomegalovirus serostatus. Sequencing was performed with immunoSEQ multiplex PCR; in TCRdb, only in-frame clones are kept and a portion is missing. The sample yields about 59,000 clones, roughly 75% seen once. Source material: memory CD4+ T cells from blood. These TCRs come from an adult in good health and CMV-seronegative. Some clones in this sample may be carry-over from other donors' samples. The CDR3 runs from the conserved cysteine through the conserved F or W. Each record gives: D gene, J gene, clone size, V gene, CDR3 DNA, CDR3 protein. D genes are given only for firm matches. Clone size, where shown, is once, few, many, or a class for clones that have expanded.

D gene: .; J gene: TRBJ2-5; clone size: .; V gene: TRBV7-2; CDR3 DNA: TGTGCCAGCAGCTTAGGGCCAGCTCAAGAGACCCAGTACTTC; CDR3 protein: CASSLGPAQETQYF
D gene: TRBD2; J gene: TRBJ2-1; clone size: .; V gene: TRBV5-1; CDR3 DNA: TGCGCCAGCCGAGTCGGGGATAGCGGGAGGGCGGACGAGCAGTTCTTC; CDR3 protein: CASRVGDSGRADEQFF
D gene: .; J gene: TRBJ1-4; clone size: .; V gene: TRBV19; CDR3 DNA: TGTGCCAGTAGTACGACGGGCCGAGCAACTAATGAAAAACTGTTTTTT; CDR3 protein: CASSTTGRATNEKLFF
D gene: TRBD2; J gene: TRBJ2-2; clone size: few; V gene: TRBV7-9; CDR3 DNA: TGTGCCAGCAGCTTGAGTCGCGGGAGTTACACCGGGGAGCTGTTTTTT; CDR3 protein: CASSLSRGSYTGELFF
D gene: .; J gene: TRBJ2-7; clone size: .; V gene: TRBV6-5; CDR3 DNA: TGTGCCAGCAGTTACCGGAGACAGGACTACGAGCAGTACTTC; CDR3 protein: CASSYRRQDYEQYF
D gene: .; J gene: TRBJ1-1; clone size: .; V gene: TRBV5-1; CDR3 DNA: TGCGCCAGCAGTCGGGACCCAGAAAGCACTGAAGCTTTCTTT; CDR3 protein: CASSRDPESTEAFF
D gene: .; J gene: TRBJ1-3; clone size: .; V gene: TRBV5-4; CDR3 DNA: TGTGCCAGCAGCAGAGAGATGGGGGCTGGAAACACCATATATTTT; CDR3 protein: CASSREMGAGNTIYF
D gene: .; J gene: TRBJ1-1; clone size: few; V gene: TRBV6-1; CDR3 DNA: TGTGCCAGCAGTGAAGTGTGGGGGCTCGGGAACACTGAAGCTTTCTTT; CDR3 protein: CASSEVWGLGNTEAFF
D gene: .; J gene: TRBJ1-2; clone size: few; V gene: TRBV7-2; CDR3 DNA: TGTGCCAGCAGCCAGGACAGAGGGTATGGCTACACCTTC; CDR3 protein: CASSQDRGYGYTF
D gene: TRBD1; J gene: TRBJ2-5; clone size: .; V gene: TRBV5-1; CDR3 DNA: TGCGCCAGCAGCCCACCACAGGGGGCGGGCCAAGAGACCCAGTACTTC; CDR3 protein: CASSPPQGAGQETQYF
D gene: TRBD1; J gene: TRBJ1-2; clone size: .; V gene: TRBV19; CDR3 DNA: TGTGCCACCTCCGGGACAGGCTTATCCTATGGCTACACCTTC; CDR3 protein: CATSGTGLSYGYTF
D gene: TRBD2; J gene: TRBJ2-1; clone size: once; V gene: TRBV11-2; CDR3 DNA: TGTGCCAGCAGCTTACGTCTTAGGGCGGGAGTCGGGTACAATGAGCAGTTCTTC; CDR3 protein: CASSLRLRAGVGYNEQFF
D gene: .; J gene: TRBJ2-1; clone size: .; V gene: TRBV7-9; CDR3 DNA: TGTGCCAGCAGCTTAAGTGCGAGCTCCTACAATGAGCAGTTCTTC; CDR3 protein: CASSLSASSYNEQFF
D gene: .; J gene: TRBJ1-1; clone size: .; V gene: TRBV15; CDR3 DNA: TGTGCCACCAGCAGGGACTTGACCGTCGCGGATGCTTTCTTT; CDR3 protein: CATSRDLTVADAFF
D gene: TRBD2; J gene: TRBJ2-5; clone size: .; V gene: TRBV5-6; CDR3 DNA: TGTGCCAGCAGCTTGAAGTCTAGCGGGAGAGTTGAGACCCAGTACTTC; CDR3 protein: CASSLKSSGRVETQYF
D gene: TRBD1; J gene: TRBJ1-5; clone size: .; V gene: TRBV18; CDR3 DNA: TGTGCCAGCTCACCCGGGACAGGGAATCAGCCCCAGCATTTT; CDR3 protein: CASSPGTGNQPQHF
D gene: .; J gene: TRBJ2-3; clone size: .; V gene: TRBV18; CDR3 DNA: TGTGCCAGCTCACCTTCTGGCGGGGCTAGCACAGATACGCAGTATTTT; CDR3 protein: CASSPSGGASTDTQYF
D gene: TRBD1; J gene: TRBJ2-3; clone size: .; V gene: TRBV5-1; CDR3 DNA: TGCGCCAGCAGCGCGGGACAGGGGGCGGGAGATACGCAGTATTTT; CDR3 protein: CASSAGQGAGDTQYF
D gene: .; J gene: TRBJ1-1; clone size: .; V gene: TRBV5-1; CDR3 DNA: TGCGCCAGCAGCTTGGAGGAAAGTGGGGGGCGGAACACTGAAGCTTTCTTT; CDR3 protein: CASSLEESGGRNTEAFF
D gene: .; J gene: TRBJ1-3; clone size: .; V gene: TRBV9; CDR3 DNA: TGTGCCAGCAGCGTTCTGGGTCACTCTGGAAACACCATATATTTT; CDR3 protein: CASSVLGHSGNTIYF
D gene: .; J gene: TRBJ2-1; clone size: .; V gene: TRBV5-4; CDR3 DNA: TGTGCCAGCAGCGGAGGGACTTACTCCTACAATGAGCAGTTCTTC; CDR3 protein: CASSGGTYSYNEQFF
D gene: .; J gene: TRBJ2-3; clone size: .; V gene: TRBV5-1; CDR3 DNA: TGCGCCAGCAGCTTGCAGGTGGGGGATACGCAGTATTTT; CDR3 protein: CASSLQVGDTQYF
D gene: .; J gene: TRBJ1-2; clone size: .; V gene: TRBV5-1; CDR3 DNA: TGCGCCAGCAGCGAGGACAGTGCTAACTATGGCTACACCTTC; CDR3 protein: CASSEDSANYGYTF
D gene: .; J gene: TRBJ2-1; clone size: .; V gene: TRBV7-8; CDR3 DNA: TGTGCCAGCAGCCTACGACTAGATTCGGTCTCCGATGAGCAGTTCTTC; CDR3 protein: CASSLRLDSVSDEQFF
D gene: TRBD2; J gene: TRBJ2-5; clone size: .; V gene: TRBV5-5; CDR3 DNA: TGTGCCAGCAGCTTGGGTGAGACTAGCGGGTTCCAAGAGACCCAGTACTTC; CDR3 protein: CASSLGETSGFQETQYF
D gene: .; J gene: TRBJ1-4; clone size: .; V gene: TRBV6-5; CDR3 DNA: TGTGCCAGCAGTTACATGACTCTACAGCCTGGAAAACTGTTTTTT; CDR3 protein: CASSYMTLQPGKLFF
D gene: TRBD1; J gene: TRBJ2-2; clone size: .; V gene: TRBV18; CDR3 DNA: TGTGCCAGCTCACCCACCCAGATGGGGACAGGCAACGGGGAGCTGTTTTTT; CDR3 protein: CASSPTQMGTGNGELFF
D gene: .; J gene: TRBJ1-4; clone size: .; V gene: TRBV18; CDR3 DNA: TGTGCCAGCTCACCACAGCGGATTAATGAAAAACTGTTTTTT; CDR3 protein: CASSPQRINEKLFF
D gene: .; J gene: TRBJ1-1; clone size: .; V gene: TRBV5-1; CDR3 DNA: TGCGCCAGCAGCGCGACAGTCAGGAACACTGAAGCTTTCTTT; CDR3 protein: CASSATVRNTEAFF
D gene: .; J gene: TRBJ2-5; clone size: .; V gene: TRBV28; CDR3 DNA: TGTGCCAGCTCGACACTGATGTACCAAGAGACCCAGTACTTC; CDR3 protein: CASSTLMYQETQYF
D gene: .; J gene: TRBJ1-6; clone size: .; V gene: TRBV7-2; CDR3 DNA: TGTGCCAGCAGCTTAAATGCGGATTCACCCCTCCACTTT; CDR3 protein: CASSLNADSPLHF
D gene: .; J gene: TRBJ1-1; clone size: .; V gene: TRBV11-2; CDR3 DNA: TGTGCCAGCAGCCCAGGGGCAGGGGTTCGAAAGGGAACTGAAGCTTTCTTT; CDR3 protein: CASSPGAGVRKGTEAFF
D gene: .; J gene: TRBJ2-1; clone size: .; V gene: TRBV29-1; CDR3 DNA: TGCAGCGTATATAACCTCAATGAGCAGTTCTTC; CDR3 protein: CSVYNLNEQFF
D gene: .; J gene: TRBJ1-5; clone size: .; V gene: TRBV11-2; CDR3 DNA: TGTGCCAGCAGCTTACTAGGTCAGCCCCAGCATTTT; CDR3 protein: CASSLLGQPQHF
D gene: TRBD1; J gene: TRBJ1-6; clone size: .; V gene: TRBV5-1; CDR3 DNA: TGCGCCAGCAGCACGGGACAGGAGTTCTCAACAGGATCACCCCTCCACTTT; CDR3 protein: CASSTGQEFSTGSPLHF
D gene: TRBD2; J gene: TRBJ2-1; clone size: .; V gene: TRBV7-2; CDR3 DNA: TGTGCCAGCAGCCCTAGCGGGGACTCCTACAATGAGCAGTTCTTC; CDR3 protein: CASSPSGDSYNEQFF
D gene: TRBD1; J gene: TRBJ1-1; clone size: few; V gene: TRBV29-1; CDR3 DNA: TGCAGCGTTGACTCCGGGACAGGGAACACTGAAGCTTTCTTT; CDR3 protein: CSVDSGTGNTEAFF
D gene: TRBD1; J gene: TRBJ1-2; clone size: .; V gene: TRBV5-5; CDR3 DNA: TGTGCCAGCAGCTTAGGACAGGGGGAGAACTACACCTTC; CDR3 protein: CASSLGQGENYTF
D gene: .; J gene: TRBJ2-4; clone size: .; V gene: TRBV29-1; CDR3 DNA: TGCAGCGTCCGAACGTCGACAGGCGACATTCAGTACTTC; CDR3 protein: CSVRTSTGDIQYF
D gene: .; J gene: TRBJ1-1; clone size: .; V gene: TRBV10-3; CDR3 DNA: TGTGCCATCAGTACGGCGGTGAACACTGAAGCTTTCTTT; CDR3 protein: CAISTAVNTEAFF
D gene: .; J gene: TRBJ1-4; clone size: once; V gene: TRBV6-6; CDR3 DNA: TGTGCCAGCACCCCTCCGGGGCATAATGAAAAACTGTTTTTT; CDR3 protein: CASTPPGHNEKLFF
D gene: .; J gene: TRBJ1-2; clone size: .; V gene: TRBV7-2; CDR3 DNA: TGTGCCAGCAACCCTACTAACTATGGCTACACCTTC; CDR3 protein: CASNPTNYGYTF